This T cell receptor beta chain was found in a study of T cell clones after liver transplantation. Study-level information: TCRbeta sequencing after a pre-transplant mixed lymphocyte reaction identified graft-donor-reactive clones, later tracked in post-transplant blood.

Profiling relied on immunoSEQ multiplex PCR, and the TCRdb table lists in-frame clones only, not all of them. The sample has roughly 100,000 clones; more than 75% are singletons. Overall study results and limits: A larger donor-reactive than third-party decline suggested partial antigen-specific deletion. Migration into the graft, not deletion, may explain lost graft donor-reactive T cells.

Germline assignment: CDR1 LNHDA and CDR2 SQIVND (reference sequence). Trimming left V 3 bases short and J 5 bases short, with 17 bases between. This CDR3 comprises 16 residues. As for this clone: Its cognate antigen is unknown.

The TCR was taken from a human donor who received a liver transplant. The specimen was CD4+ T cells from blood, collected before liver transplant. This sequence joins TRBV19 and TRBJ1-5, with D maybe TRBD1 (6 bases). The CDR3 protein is CASSMGGWGPDQPQHF. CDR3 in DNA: TGTGCCAGTAGTATGGGGGGTTGGGGGCCGGATCAGCCCCAGCATTTT.